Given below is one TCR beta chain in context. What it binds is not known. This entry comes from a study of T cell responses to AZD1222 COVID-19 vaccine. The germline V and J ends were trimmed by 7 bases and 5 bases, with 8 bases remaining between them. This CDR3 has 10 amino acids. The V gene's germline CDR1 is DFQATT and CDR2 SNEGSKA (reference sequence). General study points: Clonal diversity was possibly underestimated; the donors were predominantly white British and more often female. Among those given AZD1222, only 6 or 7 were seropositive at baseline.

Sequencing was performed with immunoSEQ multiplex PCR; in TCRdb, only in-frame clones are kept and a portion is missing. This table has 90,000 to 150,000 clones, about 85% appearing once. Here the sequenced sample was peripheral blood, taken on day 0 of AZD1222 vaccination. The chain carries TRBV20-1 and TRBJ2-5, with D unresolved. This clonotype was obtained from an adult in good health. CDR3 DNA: TGCAGTGGGATCGACGAGACCCAGTACTTC. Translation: CSGIDETQYF.